The present T cell receptor (beta chain) was sequenced within a study of blood T cell repertoires in COVID-19. Study-wide context: Some COVID-19 samples were acute and others convalescent; all came from the United States, Italy and Spain. PBMCs, B-cell-depleted T cells, or T cells provided the cDNA or gDNA that made up the material.

Authors' analysis steps: Reference gene primer amplification in the assay estimated nucleated cell counts. Repertoires were generated with immunoSEQ multiplex PCR, while TCRdb's copy carries only in-frame clones and drops some. That table furnishes V, J and clone size, whereas the DNA furnished D and trimming. The data contain some 220,000 clones, 80% to 90% of them singletons. The CDR3 extends over 14 amino acids. CDR1 is MNHNS, CDR2 SASEGT, per germline. V trimming: 7 bases; J trimming: 2 bases; junction bases outside the gene matches: 7. The table lists this clone with a count of one. This chain links TRBV6-1 with TRBJ2-7, with 8 bases identical to TRBD2. This receptor was taken from a man aged 45-65 years with acute or convalescent COVID-19. The sample comprised peripheral blood. In nucleotides, the CDR3 is TGTGCCAGCAACAAAGCGGGAGAGACCTACGAGCAGTACTTC. It is translated as CASNKAGETYEQYF.